The 22 T cell receptor beta chains below come from one sample, sequenced in a study of CD8 T cells in ankylosing spondylitis. TCRdb reanalysed the 5' RACE reads using MiXCR and keeps one entry per CDR3 protein. The sample includes 150,000 or so distinct CDR3 sequences, around a tenth seen only once; the top ten take under 35%. Sequencing input: blood, either unsorted or a sorted T cell fraction (not recorded which). The receptors were gathered from a male donor with ankylosing spondylitis or in good health (not recorded which).

The chain combines TRBV6-5 with TRBJ2-1; 10 positions match TRBD2. Unmatched junction bases numbered 7, after V lost 6 bases and J lost 2 bases. The CDR3 totals 16 residues. From germline, CDR1 is MNHEY and CDR2 SVGAGI. CDR3 loop: CASSPLGLAAYNEQFF. CDR3 coding DNA: TGTGCCAGCAGCCCTCTCGGACTAGCGGCCTACAATGAGCAGTTCTTC.

This clonotype has at least ten counts. This CDR3 reads CSARSALAEKTQYF. CDR3 coding DNA: TGCAGTGCTCGGAGCGCGCTAGCGGAAAAGACCCAGTACTTC. V gene TRBV20-1 combines with J gene TRBJ2-5; TRBD2 agrees at 7 bases. The J segment lost 6 bases and the V segment lost 5 bases, leaving 12 bases of the junction unmatched. Germline CDR1 and CDR2: DFQATT and SNEGSKA (reference sequence). The CDR3 has 14 residues.

This clonotype was seen a handful of times. The genes are TRBV29-1 and TRBJ2-1; D ambiguous. The V and J ends lost 5 bases and 6 bases respectively, with 11 bases between them. The CDR3 runs to 12 residues. Looked up from germline, CDR1 is SQVTM and CDR2 is ANQGSEA. CDR3 nucleotide sequence: TGCAGCGTTTTACGGGCAGCCAATGAGCAGTTCTTC. Encoded protein: CSVLRAANEQFF.

This clonotype was detected many times. This chain uses TRBV20-1 with TRBJ1-1; D gene ambiguous. Germline-derived CDR1 and CDR2 are DFQATT and SNEGSKA (reference sequence). The length of the CDR3 is 15 residues. Trimming stripped 0 bases from V and 4 bases from J, with 15 bases between. CDR3 in amino acids: CSARDGPGVRTEAFF. In DNA form, the CDR3 reads TGCAGTGCTAGAGATGGACCGGGCGTCCGCACTGAAGCTTTCTTT.

This clonotype was seen ten or more times. This rearrangement joins TRBV9 to TRBJ2-2, with D possibly matching TRBD1 (5 bases). V was pared by 0 bases and J by 8 bases, with 8 bases between. The CDR3 runs 13 residues. The V gene's germline CDR1 is SGDLS and CDR2 YYNGEE. CDR3 in amino acids: CASSVGTLGELFF. In nucleotides, the CDR3 is TGTGCCAGCAGCGTAGGGACACTTGGGGAGCTGTTTTTT.

This clonotype was counted ten times or more. The genes are TRBV5-1 and TRBJ2-7; 11 bases agree with TRBD2. V lost 5 bases to trimming and J lost 0 bases; unmatched junction nucleotides: 10. The CDR3 length is 17 residues. Germline values: CDR1 SGHRS, CDR2 YFSETQ. Here the CDR3 reads CASRLAGAQLSSYEQYF. The CDR3 region has the DNA TGCGCCAGCAGACTAGCGGGGGCCCAATTAAGCTCCTACGAGCAGTACTTC.

This clonotype is a singleton in its sample. Just one base apart from a much larger clone, this may be a read error. Without the conserved terminal phenylalanine or tryptophan, this CDR3 likely stems from a read error. V usage is TRBV20-1 and J usage is TRBJ1-4; TRBD1 aligns across 7 bases. This CDR3 comprises 14 residues. The V segment lost 6 bases and the J segment 5 bases; nucleotides outside the gene matches: 9. Germline CDR1 is DFQATT and CDR2 is SNEGSKA (reference sequence). DNA of the CDR3: TGCAGTGCGGCAGGGGGTCGGACAAATGAAAAACTGTTTTAT. Amino acids: CSAAGGRTNEKLFY.

This clonotype was observed at least ten times. This chain uses TRBV5-1 with TRBJ1-3, with D hard to call. Germline V CDR1 and CDR2: SGHRS, YFSETQ. With 0 bases removed from V and 3 bases from J, the gap between germline ends came to 4 bases. The CDR3 runs to 13 residues. Here the CDR3 reads CASSLDLGNTIYF. The CDR3 DNA reads TGCGCCAGCAGCTTGGACCTTGGAAACACCATATATTTT.

The table lists this clonotype with many counts. The chain couples TRBV27 to TRBJ2-7, with a possible D match to TRBD1 (6 bases). V dropped 4 bases and J dropped 6 bases, with 16 bases sitting between them. Germline V gene sequence: CDR1 MNHEY, CDR2 SMNVEV (reference sequence). The CDR3 has 14 residues. The CDR3 DNA reads as TGTGCCAGCAGTTGGGCCAGGGGCCCTAGCGAGCAGTACTTC. Amino acid sequence: CASSWARGPSEQYF.

This clonotype has a count of ten or more. Written as DNA, the CDR3 is TGTGCCAGCAGTCTGACCGGGACAGGGAAATCTGAGCAGTTCTTC. Its protein is CASSLTGTGKSEQFF. The rearrangement joins TRBV12-3 or TRBV12-4 to TRBJ2-1; 9 bases are shared with TRBD1. The V segment lost 5 bases and the J segment 9 bases; nucleotides outside the gene matches: 11. This CDR3 contains 15 residues.

In its sample, this clonotype was seen a few times. The chain is built from TRBV19 and TRBJ2-7, with D possibly matching TRBD1 (7 bases). Germline lookup yields CDR1 LNHDA and CDR2 SQIVND (reference sequence). The germline V and J ends were trimmed by 6 bases and 1 base, with 13 bases remaining between them. The CDR3 loop spans 14 amino acids. Here the CDR3 reads CASSRGDRSYEQYF. CDR3 in DNA: TGTGCCAGTAGCAGGGGGGACAGATCCTACGAGCAGTACTTC.

This clonotype was found many times. The DNA for the CDR3 is TGTGCCAGCAGCAATTATATGGGGTGGGCAGCGTATAATTCACCCCTCCACTTT. Amino acids: CASSNYMGWAAYNSPLHF. The chain is built from TRBV7-8 and TRBJ1-6; D uncertain. This CDR3 has 18 amino acids. Looked up from germline, CDR1 is SGHVS and CDR2 is FQNEAQ. Trimming took 5 bases from V and 4 from J, leaving 21 bases between them.

This clonotype was found many times. This sequence joins TRBV24-1 and TRBJ2-3, with TRBD2 as a possible D gene (5 bases). This CDR3 has 14 amino acids. The germline CDR1 and CDR2 sequences are KGHDR and SFDVKD. V was pared by 5 bases and J by 2 bases, with 10 bases between. The CDR3 DNA reads TGTGCCACCAGTGGTCTACGGGACACAGATACGCAGTATTTT. Translating it yields CATSGLRDTDTQYF.

This clonotype occurred many times. The chain has TRBV5-1 and TRBJ1-1; D remains ambiguous. Germline CDR1 reads SGHRS; CDR2 reads YFSETQ. The V end lost 0 bases, the J end lost 0 bases, and 9 bases lay between the germline ends. This CDR3 region has 15 residues. CDR3 sequence reads: CASSLVAGMNTEAFF. The CDR3 DNA reads as TGCGCCAGCAGCTTGGTGGCGGGGATGAACACTGAAGCTTTCTTT.

In this sample, this clonotype turned up many times. The gene calls are TRBV5-5 and TRBJ2-5, with D possibly TRBD1 on 5 matching bases. V lost 4 bases and J 2 bases, leaving 12 bases between the germline ends. CDR1 is SGHKS, CDR2 YYEKEE, per germline (reference sequence). The length of the CDR3 is 14 residues. CDR3 nucleotide sequence: TGTGCCAGCAGCATGATGACAGAACAAGAGACCCAGTACTTC. Translation gives CASSMMTEQETQYF.

This clonotype was detected many times. The gene calls are TRBV6-1 and TRBJ1-2, with TRBD1 matching 7 bases. J was trimmed by 3 bases and V by 3 bases; bases with no gene match: 10. Germline V gene data show CDR1 as MNHNS and CDR2 as SASEGT. This CDR3 has 16 amino acids. The CDR3 loop reads CASSDPGLRGHYGYTF. The CDR3 DNA sequence: TGTGCCAGCAGTGACCCCGGGTTGAGGGGGCACTATGGCTACACCTTC.

This clonotype has just a few counts. This rearrangement joins TRBV5-1 to TRBJ1-2; tentative D call: TRBD1 (5 bases). The V gene's germline CDR1 is SGHRS and CDR2 YFSETQ. Trimming shortened V by 4 bases and J by 3 bases, and 7 bases separated the two germline ends. The CDR3 is 12 residues long. The CDR3 region has the DNA TGCGCCAGCAGCCGAGGGGACTATGGCTACACCTTC. It translates to CASSRGDYGYTF.

At least ten counts were recorded for this clonotype. This rearrangement joins TRBV4-3 to TRBJ2-1; 11 nucleotides align to TRBD2. V trimming: 2 bases; J trimming: 2 bases; junction bases outside the gene matches: 5. The germline V gene encodes CDR1 LGHNA and CDR2 YSLEER. This CDR3 contains 17 residues. For the CDR3, the DNA is TGCGCCAGCAGCCAATTATTTAGCGGGGGGGCCTACAATGAGCAGTTCTTC. It is translated as CASSQLFSGGAYNEQFF.

V usage is TRBV7-2 and J usage is TRBJ1-2; 7 positions agree with TRBD1. V gave up 4 bases and J gave up 4 bases; unmatched junction bases: 6. The germline CDR1 and CDR2 sequences are SGHTA and FQGNSA. CDR3 size: 14 residues. The CDR3 here is CASSSLRDSYGYTF. As DNA, the CDR3 is TGTGCCAGCAGCTCCTTAAGGGACAGCTATGGCTACACCTTC.

This clonotype appeared many times. The CDR3 region is CATSSPGLIIWSNQPQHF. In nucleotides, the CDR3 is TGTGCCACCAGCAGCCCAGGACTAATTATATGGAGCAATCAGCCCCAGCATTTT. The chain combines TRBV15 with TRBJ1-5; D is unresolved. Germline CDR1 is LNHNV and CDR2 is YYDKDF (reference sequence). Deletions cut 3 bases from V and 1 base from J, with 19 bases between. This CDR3 has 18 amino acids.

This clonotype was detected only a few times. The rearrangement uses TRBV5-1 and TRBJ2-2; D is unclear. CDR3 length: 16 residues. Germline CDR1 and CDR2: SGHRS and YFSETQ. Trimming took off 0 bases at V and 4 bases at J, with 13 bases between the two ends. In DNA, the CDR3 is TGCGCCAGCAGCTTGGGGGCCGGGTCTTCCACCGGGGAGCTGTTTTTT. This encodes CASSLGAGSSTGELFF.

This clonotype showed up many times. The rearrangement uses TRBV5-1 and TRBJ1-1; no clear D. In germline, CDR1 is SGHRS, CDR2 YFSETQ. Deletions cut 6 bases from V and 1 base from J, with 13 bases between. The CDR3 totals 14 residues. The CDR3 loop reads CASTRGLENTEAFF. CDR3 bases: TGCGCCAGCACCCGCGGACTCGAGAACACTGAAGCTTTCTTT.